This entry lists 19 T cell receptor beta chains sequenced from one sample in a study of blood T cell repertoires in COVID-19. Sequenced by immunoSEQ multiplex PCR; TCRdb stores in-frame clones only, minus some. Of approximately 280,000 clones listed, 85% are singletons. Sequencing input: PBMCs or T cells enriched from blood (not recorded which). These receptors all stem from a woman between 50 and 59 years old who had recovered from COVID-19.

The genes are TRBV7-6 and TRBJ2-1; 10 bases agree with TRBD2. The CDR3 runs 15 residues. Germline lookup yields CDR1 SGHVS and CDR2 FNYEAQ. V was clipped by 0 bases and J by 8 bases; unmatched bases: 4. CDR3 DNA sequence: TGTGCCAGCAGCTTAGCGGCTAGCGGGAGCTATGAGCAGTTCTTC. It codes for CASSLAASGSYEQFF.

The rearrangement links TRBV9 to TRBJ2-1, with a weak D call TRBD2 (6 bases). Trimming took 0 bases from V and 4 from J, leaving 11 bases between them. The CDR3 covers 15 residues. Germline V gives CDR1 SGDLS, CDR2 YYNGEE. The CDR3 nucleotides are TGTGCCAGCAGCGTAGCGCGGGGCTCATACAATGAGCAGTTCTTC. Its protein is CASSVARGSYNEQFF.

In nucleotides, the CDR3 is TGTGCCACCAGTGATCCCGGGACTAGTAACGAGCAGTACTTC. Residues: CATSDPGTSNEQYF. The V and J genes are TRBV24-1 and TRBJ2-7, with 8 bases matching TRBD2. J lost 5 bases, V lost 3 bases, and 5 bases had no gene match. This CDR3 is 14 amino acids long. Germline lookup yields CDR1 KGHDR and CDR2 SFDVKD.

The genes are TRBV5-6 and TRBJ1-6; TRBD1 might be the D (5 bases). V lost 0 bases and J 2 bases, leaving 18 bases between the germline ends. The CDR3 covers 19 residues. Per the germline V gene, CDR1 is SGHDT and CDR2 is YYEEEE. The CDR3: CASSLAISPGRTYNSPLHF. CDR3 DNA sequence: TGTGCCAGCAGCTTGGCAATTTCTCCAGGGAGGACCTATAATTCACCCCTCCACTTT.

This chain uses TRBV7-6 with TRBJ1-1; 11 bases align to TRBD1. V shed 1 base and J 5 bases; nucleotides not matched to a gene: 9. The length of the CDR3 is 17 residues. CDR1 is SGHVS and CDR2 is FNYEAQ in the germline V gene. The CDR3 sequence is CASSLVQGQGEVTEAFF. The CDR3, as DNA: TGTGCCAGCAGCTTAGTTCAGGGACAGGGGGAAGTGACTGAAGCTTTCTTT.

At least ten counts were recorded for this clone. The rearrangement joins TRBV5-1 to TRBJ1-4, with 11 nucleotides matching TRBD1. The length of the CDR3 is 15 residues. Germline values: CDR1 SGHRS, CDR2 YFSETQ. The V and J ends lost 1 base and 7 bases, in that order; junction bases with no gene match: 3. This chain's CDR3 is CASSLRTGGSEKLFF. In DNA form, the CDR3 reads TGCGCCAGCAGCTTGAGGACAGGGGGCAGTGAAAAACTGTTTTTT.

This chain joins TRBV15 and TRBJ1-2; D gene ambiguous. Per the germline V gene, CDR1 is LNHNV and CDR2 is YYDKDF (reference sequence). With 0 bases removed from V and 10 bases from J, the gap between germline ends came to 18 bases. The CDR3 is 15 residues long. The CDR3 region is CATSRDITPREDYTF. The CDR3 DNA reads as TGTGCCACCAGCAGAGATATTACCCCCCGGGAGGACTACACCTTC.

The chain uses TRBV6-5 and TRBJ1-5; no reliable D call. CDR3 length: 15 amino acids. V lost 6 bases and J 1 base, leaving 13 bases between the germline ends. Germline V lookup: CDR1 MNHEY, CDR2 SVGAGI. CDR3 bases: TGTGCCAGCAGCCTCGAACCGGGAAGCAATCAGCCCCAGCATTTT. The encoded protein is CASSLEPGSNQPQHF.

The gene calls are TRBV5-4 and TRBJ2-1, with 9 bases fitting TRBD2. This CDR3 contains 17 residues. Looked up from germline, CDR1 is SGHNT and CDR2 is YYREEE (reference sequence). V lost 0 bases to trimming and J lost 8 bases; unmatched junction nucleotides: 12. Here the CDR3 reads CASSLVLFAGGFYEQFF. Here the CDR3 DNA reads TGTGCCAGCAGCTTGGTGCTTTTTGCGGGGGGGTTTTATGAGCAGTTCTTC.

V gene TRBV4-1 combines with J gene TRBJ1-1, with a weak D call TRBD1 (5 bases). CDR3 length equals 14 residues. V shed 4 bases and J shed 3 bases, with 12 bases lying between them. The germline gives CDR1 MGHRA, CDR2 YSYEKL. The CDR3 reads CASSRGTGYTEAFF. CDR3 in DNA: TGCGCCAGCAGCCGCGGGACGGGTTACACTGAAGCTTTCTTT.

The CDR3 bases are TGTGCCAGCAGTCGGGGTCTAGGGGAGACCCAGTACTTC. Protein product: CASSRGLGETQYF. The rearrangement joins TRBV2 to TRBJ2-5, with D maybe TRBD2 (5 bases). CDR1 and CDR2 from the germline V gene are SNHLY and FYNNEI. The CDR3 loop spans 13 amino acids. Trimming cost V 5 bases and J 5 bases, with 12 bases left between them.

V usage is TRBV6-5 and J usage is TRBJ1-1; 9 bases are a match to TRBD1. V lost 6 bases, J lost 7 bases, and 6 bases stayed unmatched. The CDR3 is 13 amino acids. The germline gives CDR1 MNHEY, CDR2 SVGAGI. The CDR3 loop is CASRTTGGGEAFF. The CDR3 coding sequence is TGTGCCAGCAGAACCACAGGGGGCGGTGAAGCTTTCTTT.

The J gene is TRBJ2-2, the V gene TRBV9; D is undetermined. The germline gives CDR1 SGDLS, CDR2 YYNGEE. The CDR3 spans 12 residues. V lost 7 bases to trimming and J lost 7 bases, with 11 bases between them. DNA for the CDR3: TGTGCCAGCGGCCTGGAGTTCGGGGAGCTGTTTTTT. Translation: CASGLEFGELFF.

The chain is built from TRBV28 and TRBJ1-4, with a weak D call TRBD1 (6 bases). Germline V gives CDR1 MDHEN, CDR2 SYDVKM. The V end lost 6 bases, the J end lost 3 bases, and 11 bases lay between the germline ends. The CDR3 contains 14 residues. The CDR3 sequence: CASRTGTPNEKLFF. Written as DNA, the CDR3 is TGTGCCAGCAGAACCGGGACACCTAATGAAAAACTGTTTTTT.

DNA of the CDR3: TGCTCCACCACCATAGCGGGGGGTCGCACAGATACGCAGTATTTT. Its translation is CSTTIAGGRTDTQYF. The chain links TRBV10-2 to TRBJ2-3, with TRBD2 identical over 10 bases. The germline V gene encodes CDR1 WSHSY and CDR2 SAAADI. This CDR3 is 15 amino acids long.

The chain carries TRBV19 and TRBJ2-2; D might be TRBD1 (6 bases). The CDR3 has 14 amino acids. Trimming shortened V by 7 bases and J by 6 bases, and 15 bases separated the two germline ends. CDR1 LNHDA and CDR2 SQIVND come from the germline V gene (reference sequence). For the CDR3, the DNA is TGTGCCAGTACTCACCAGGGGATGTCCGGGGAGCTGTTTTTT. Its protein product is CASTHQGMSGELFF.

This rearrangement joins TRBV18 to TRBJ2-5; TRBD2 matches 11 bases. This CDR3 comprises 16 residues. The V segment lost 0 bases and the J segment 4 bases; nucleotides outside the gene matches: 4. The V gene's germline CDR1 is KGHSH and CDR2 LQKENI. CDR3 nucleotide sequence: TGTGCCAGCTCACCACCGAGTAGCGGGAGGGGAGAGACCCAGTACTTC. Translated: CASSPPSSGRGETQYF.

The table lists this clone with a count of one. CDR3 in amino acids: CASSLGLPGYNEQFF. The CDR3 bases are TGTGCCAGCAGCCTGGGACTACCCGGCTACAATGAGCAGTTCTTC. The J gene is TRBJ2-1, the V gene TRBV7-9; 7 bases agree with TRBD2. CDR1 and CDR2 from the germline V gene are SEHNR and FQNEAQ (reference sequence). V shed 5 bases, J shed 3 bases, and the junction held 7 bases outside the gene matches. CDR3 length: 15 residues.

This rearrangement joins TRBV5-1 to TRBJ1-2, with TRBD1 matching 9 bases. V was clipped by 5 bases and J by 2 bases; unmatched bases: 7. The germline gives CDR1 SGHRS, CDR2 YFSETQ. The CDR3 totals 15 residues. The DNA of the CDR3 is TGCGCCAGCAGGGCAACAGGGGGCGCGAACTATGGCTACACCTTC. Translation gives CASRATGGANYGYTF.